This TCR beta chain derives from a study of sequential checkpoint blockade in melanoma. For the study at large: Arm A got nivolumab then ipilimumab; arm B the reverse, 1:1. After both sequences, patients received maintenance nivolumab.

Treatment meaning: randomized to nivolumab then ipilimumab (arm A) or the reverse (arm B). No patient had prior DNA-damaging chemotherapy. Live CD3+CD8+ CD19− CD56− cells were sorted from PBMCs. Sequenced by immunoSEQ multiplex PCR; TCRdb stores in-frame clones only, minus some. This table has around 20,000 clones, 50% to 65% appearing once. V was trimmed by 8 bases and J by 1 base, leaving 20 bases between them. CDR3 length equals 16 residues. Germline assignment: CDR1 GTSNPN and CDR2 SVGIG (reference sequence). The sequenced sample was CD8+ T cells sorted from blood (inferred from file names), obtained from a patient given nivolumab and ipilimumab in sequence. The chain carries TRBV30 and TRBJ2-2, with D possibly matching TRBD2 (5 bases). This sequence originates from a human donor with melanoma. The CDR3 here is CAGKLYGGWNTGELFF. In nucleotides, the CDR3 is TGTGCCGGAAAGTTATATGGAGGCTGGAACACCGGGGAGCTGTTTTTT.